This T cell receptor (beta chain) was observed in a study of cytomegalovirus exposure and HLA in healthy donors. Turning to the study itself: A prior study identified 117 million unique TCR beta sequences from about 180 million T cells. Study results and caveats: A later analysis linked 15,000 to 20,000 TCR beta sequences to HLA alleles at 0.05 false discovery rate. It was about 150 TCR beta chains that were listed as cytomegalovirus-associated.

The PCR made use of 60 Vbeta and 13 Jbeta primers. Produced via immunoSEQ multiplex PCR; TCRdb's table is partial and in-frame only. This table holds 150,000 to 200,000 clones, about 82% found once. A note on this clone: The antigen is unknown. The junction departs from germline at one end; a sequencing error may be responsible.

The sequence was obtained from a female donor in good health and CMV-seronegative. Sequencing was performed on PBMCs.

CDR3 loop: CASSPQGAGGSGANGLTF. The CDR3 DNA reads TGTGCCAGCAGCCCGCAGGGGGCAGGGGGGAGTGGGGCCAACGGCCTGACTTTC. The chain recombines TRBV7-3 with TRBJ2-6; 8 bases map to TRBD1. The germline V gene encodes CDR1 SGHTA and CDR2 FQGTGA. The CDR3 extends over 18 amino acids.